Below, 29 T cell receptor beta chains from the same sample are listed, as sequenced in a study of cytomegalovirus exposure and HLA in healthy donors. The PCR employed 60 Vbeta primers together with 13 Jbeta primers. Libraries were prepared by immunoSEQ multiplex PCR; TCRdb keeps only in-frame clonotypes and omits some of them. In the table there are around 130,000 clones, roughly 70% of which are singletons. The sequenced sample was PBMCs. The receptors come from a woman in her 40s in good health and CMV-seropositive.

The chain recombines TRBV7-3 with TRBJ2-1; no definite D call. Germline V CDR1 and CDR2: SGHTA, FQGTGA. The CDR3 totals 13 residues. The V gene lost 2 bases and the J gene lost 9 bases, with 11 bases spanning the gap. CDR3 protein: CASSLGPTSEQFF. CDR3 DNA sequence: TGTGCCAGCAGCTTAGGGCCCACCAGTGAGCAGTTCTTC.

A word on this clone: A single base separates this from a much larger clone, so it may be a read error. This sequence joins TRBV9 and TRBJ1-1, with 8 nucleotides matching TRBD1. With V trimmed by 4 bases and J by 4 bases, 3 bases remained unmatched. The CDR3 extends over 13 amino acids. Germline CDR1 is SGDLS and CDR2 is YYNGEE. The CDR3 DNA reads as TGTGCCAGCAGCCAAACAGGGGGCACTGAAGCTTTCTTT. Its translation is CASSQTGGTEAFF.

The chain links TRBV5-1 to TRBJ2-2; 7 bases line up with TRBD2. The V and J ends lost 4 bases and 0 bases, in that order; junction bases with no gene match: 3. Germline V gene lookup returns CDR1 SGHRS and CDR2 YFSETQ. The CDR3 runs 15 residues. The CDR3, as DNA: TGCGCCAGCAGCAGCGGGACCTCGAACACCGGGGAGCTGTTTTTT. Its translation is CASSSGTSNTGELFF.

The chain carries TRBV7-3 and TRBJ2-5; D possibly corresponds to TRBD2 (5 bases). The germline V and J ends were trimmed by 5 bases and 1 base, with 14 bases remaining between them. The V gene's germline CDR1 is SGHTA and CDR2 FQGTGA. The CDR3 has 15 amino acids. DNA for the CDR3: TGTGCCAGCAGCGATCCGACTAACCCCCAAGAGACCCAGTACTTC. Translating gives CASSDPTNPQETQYF.

The chain carries TRBV30 and TRBJ1-5; TRBD1 might be the D (5 bases). This CDR3 contains 15 residues. The germline gives CDR1 GTSNPN, CDR2 SVGIG (reference sequence). The V end was cut by 0 bases, the J end by 0 bases, with 9 bases between. CDR3 sequence: CAWSVGDSSNQPQHF. CDR3 nucleotides: TGTGCCTGGAGTGTAGGCGACAGTAGCAATCAGCCCCAGCATTTT.

The chain is built from TRBV11-2 and TRBJ2-5, with 8 bases fitting TRBD2. The CDR3 runs to 18 residues. Trimming removed 4 bases from V and 2 bases from J; junction bases left unmatched: 15. Germline V gene lookup returns CDR1 SGHAT and CDR2 FQNNGV. CDR3 nucleotide sequence: TGTGCCAGCAGCTGGGCCCTATTGGCGGGGGGCCAGCAAGAGACCCAGTACTTC. As protein: CASSWALLAGGQQETQYF.

The chain carries TRBV27 and TRBJ2-7; D perhaps matches TRBD1 (5 bases). This CDR3 has 13 residues. The V end was cut by 5 bases, the J end by 5 bases, with 13 bases between. CDR1 and CDR2 (germline): MNHEY, SMNVEV (reference sequence). In DNA, the CDR3 is TGTGCCAGCAGTAACAACAGGATCCACGAGCAGTACTTC. Translated, it gives CASSNNRIHEQYF.

The chain has TRBV19 and TRBJ1-1; D remains unclear. V was shortened by 5 bases and J by 6 bases, with 19 bases between the two germline ends. Germline-derived CDR1 and CDR2 are LNHDA and SQIVND (reference sequence). This CDR3 contains 15 residues. In DNA form, the CDR3 reads TGTGCCAGTAGTGGTATAGTCATCCTTGAGGCTGAAGCTTTCTTT. It translates to CASSGIVILEAEAFF.

The J gene is TRBJ1-1, the V gene TRBV27; D uncertain. The CDR3 spans 16 residues. In germline, CDR1 is MNHEY, CDR2 SMNVEV (reference sequence). Trimming shortened V by 3 bases and J by 1 base, and 15 bases separated the two germline ends. The CDR3 DNA reads as TGTGCCAGCAGTTTGGCCGGACTAAGTGCGAACACTGAAGCTTTCTTT. Translation gives CASSLAGLSANTEAFF.

The rearrangement links TRBV4-1 to TRBJ2-7; D remains ambiguous. With 0 bases removed from V and 7 bases from J, the gap between germline ends came to 10 bases. The CDR3 is 13 residues long. Germline V gene lookup returns CDR1 MGHRA and CDR2 YSYEKL. DNA of the CDR3: TGCGCCAGCAGCCAAGATTGGGCGCTAGAGCAGTACTTC. Translation: CASSQDWALEQYF.

The chain combines TRBV19 with TRBJ2-1, with 12 bases fitting TRBD2. The CDR3 has 15 amino acids. Trimming took 5 bases from V and 5 from J; bases not matched to a gene: 4. Germline CDR1 reads LNHDA; CDR2 reads SQIVND (reference sequence). The chain's CDR3 is CASSATSGGNNEQFF. Written as DNA, the CDR3 is TGTGCCAGTAGTGCGACTAGCGGGGGAAACAATGAGCAGTTCTTC.

The V call is TRBV6-6, the J call TRBJ2-1, with a weak D call TRBD1 (5 bases). Germline CDR1 reads MNHNY; CDR2 reads SVGAGI (reference sequence). CDR3 length equals 14 residues. Trimming removed 7 bases at V and 9 bases at J, with 19 bases between. The DNA for the CDR3 is TGTGCCAGCACCTCGACAGACCTTATAGGTGAGCAGTTCTTC. Amino acids: CASTSTDLIGEQFF.

The rearrangement uses TRBV2 and TRBJ2-5; tentatively, D is TRBD1 (6 bases). In germline, CDR1 is SNHLY, CDR2 FYNNEI. This CDR3 contains 15 residues. Trimming removed 4 bases at V and 1 base at J, with 13 bases between. As DNA, the CDR3 is TGTGCCAGCAGTGGGAGTGACAGGCCCCAAGAGACCCAGTACTTC. It is translated as CASSGSDRPQETQYF.

V usage is TRBV30 and J usage is TRBJ1-1; D call uncertain. V was pared by 0 bases and J by 11 bases, with 10 bases between. Per germline, CDR1 GTSNPN and CDR2 SVGIG (reference sequence). This CDR3 spans 11 amino acids. The CDR3 DNA reads as TGTGCCTGGAGTGTATCGACTGCCGCTTTCTTT. This sequence encodes CAWSVSTAAFF.

The J gene is TRBJ2-7, the V gene TRBV27; D is ambiguous. The CDR3 sequence is 13 residues long. Germline lookup yields CDR1 MNHEY and CDR2 SMNVEV (reference sequence). V lost 8 bases and J lost 2, with 13 bases in between. The CDR3 sequence: CASYNRVPYEQYF. Here the CDR3 DNA reads TGTGCCAGCTACAACCGGGTGCCCTACGAGCAGTACTTC.

About this clone itself: The same CDR3 can be traced to other DNA sequences in this sample. The chain links TRBV30 to TRBJ1-5; D is ambiguous. Per the germline V gene, CDR1 is GTSNPN and CDR2 is SVGIG (reference sequence). Trimming pared 2 bases from V and 3 bases from J, leaving 8 bases between. The CDR3 has 13 amino acids. The CDR3 reads CAWSPDSNQPQHF. The DNA of the CDR3 is TGTGCCTGGAGTCCGGACTCCAATCAGCCCCAGCATTTT.

The chain uses TRBV5-6 and TRBJ2-4, with D tentatively TRBD1 (5 bases). The germline V and J ends were trimmed by 4 bases and 9 bases, with 23 bases remaining between them. Germline V gene data show CDR1 as SGHDT and CDR2 as YYEEEE. The CDR3 totals 16 residues. CDR3 DNA sequence: TGTGCCAGCAGCGCTAGACAGCTATCAAAAACGATCATTCAGTACTTC. Translation gives CASSARQLSKTIIQYF.

This clone showed up just a few times. The CDR3 DNA reads as TGTGCCAGCAGGGGACTAGCGGGGCATGAGCAGTTCTTC. This translates into CASRGLAGHEQFF. The rearrangement links TRBV6-1 to TRBJ2-1, with 13 bases identical to TRBD2. Germline V gene data show CDR1 as MNHNS and CDR2 as SASEGT. Trimming cost V 6 bases and J 8 bases; bases outside gene matches: 1. The CDR3 spans 13 residues.

The chain has TRBV25-1 and TRBJ2-5; 8 bases map to TRBD1. Germline V gene sequence: CDR1 MGHDK, CDR2 SYGVNS. CDR3 length equals 14 residues. V lost 4 bases, J lost 0 bases, and 1 base stayed unmatched. In DNA, the CDR3 is TGTGCCAGCAGTGGGACAGGGAACCAAGAGACCCAGTACTTC. This sequence encodes CASSGTGNQETQYF. Full variable domain (rest looked up from reference TRBV25-1 and TRBJ2-5): EADIYQTPRYLVIGTGKKITLECSQTMGHDKMYWYQQDPGMELHLIHYSYGVNSTEKGDLSSESTVSRIRTEHFPLTLESARPSHTSQYLCASSGTGNQETQYFGPGTRLLVL.

This clone was seen a handful of times. This chain connects TRBV5-1 to TRBJ1-4, with 7 bases identical to TRBD1. V shed 4 bases and J 0 bases; nucleotides not matched to a gene: 3. Germline values: CDR1 SGHRS, CDR2 YFSETQ. There are 15 residues in the CDR3. The chain's CDR3 is CASSGGQSTNEKLFF. In DNA form, the CDR3 reads TGCGCCAGCAGCGGGGGACAGTCAACTAATGAAAAACTGTTTTTT.

This clone was seen ten or more times. The chain employs TRBV21-1 and TRBJ1-1; the table's D gene call, TRBD1, was not cross checked with the DNA. TRBV21-1 is assigned pseudogene status. This CDR3 has 14 amino acids. CDR3 nucleotides: TGTGCCAGCAGCAAGGGACACCCGAACACTGAAGCTTTCTTT. Protein sequence: CASSKGHPNTEAFF.

The chain has TRBV19 and TRBJ1-1; a weak D match, TRBD1 (6 bases). Germline loops: CDR1 LNHDA, CDR2 SQIVND (reference sequence). V was clipped by 11 bases and J by 3 bases, with 19 bases between them. The length of the CDR3 is 14 residues. The CDR3 reads CARGGPRDDTEAFF. CDR3 nucleotides: TGTGCCCGGGGGGGCCCACGGGATGACACTGAAGCTTTCTTT.

This rearrangement joins TRBV5-5 to TRBJ1-2; TRBD1 matches at 9 bases. CDR3 size: 15 residues. The V segment lost 0 bases and the J segment 7 bases; nucleotides outside the gene matches: 7. Germline CDR1 reads SGHKS; CDR2 reads YYEKEE (reference sequence). The CDR3 sequence: CASSLGDRVIFGYTF. CDR3 DNA sequence: TGTGCCAGCAGCTTGGGGGACAGGGTCATCTTTGGCTACACCTTC.

The chain uses TRBV9 and TRBJ2-6; D unresolved. V was pared by 3 bases and J by 4 bases, with 17 bases between. CDR3 length: 17 residues. CDR1 and CDR2 from the germline V gene are SGDLS and YYNGEE. The CDR3 here is CASSGIANRVGANVLTF. The CDR3 DNA reads as TGTGCCAGCAGCGGGATAGCCAACCGGGTAGGGGCCAACGTCCTGACTTTC.

The chain has TRBV11-2 and TRBJ2-5; 7 nucleotides align to TRBD1. The DNA end is a closer match to TRBJ2-7, so the J assignment may be wrong. Germline V CDR1 and CDR2: SGHAT, FQNNGV. This CDR3 comprises 17 residues. The CDR3 region has the DNA TGTGCCAGCAGCTTATCGCCCGGACAGGCACGGCTCTACGAGCAGTACTTC. Amino acid sequence: CASSLSPGQARLYEQYF.

The rearrangement joins TRBV2 to TRBJ1-4; D might be TRBD1 (6 bases). Trimming removed 10 bases from V and 7 bases from J, with 16 bases in between. Germline V lookup: CDR1 SNHLY, CDR2 FYNNEI. The CDR3 length is 13 residues. The CDR3 here is CATQTRGGEKLFF. CDR3 nucleotides: TGTGCCACCCAAACTAGGGGGGGTGAAAAACTGTTTTTT.

The chain has TRBV5-1 and TRBJ2-1; 12 bases map to TRBD2. Germline V gene lookup returns CDR1 SGHRS and CDR2 YFSETQ. Unmatched junction bases numbered 5, after V lost 4 bases and J lost 0 bases. This CDR3 contains 17 residues. CDR3 bases: TGCGCCAGCAGCCTGGGACTAGCGGGCGGCTCCTACAATGAGCAGTTCTTC. The encoded protein is CASSLGLAGGSYNEQFF.

The rearrangement joins TRBV19 to TRBJ2-1; no clear D. The CDR3 loop spans 15 amino acids. The germline V and J ends were trimmed by 1 base and 1 base, with 8 bases remaining between them. CDR1 and CDR2 (germline): LNHDA, SQIVND (reference sequence). CDR3 coding DNA: TGTGCCAGTAGTATAGGTAGTGCTTCCTACAATGAGCAGTTCTTC. Translating it yields CASSIGSASYNEQFF.

V gene TRBV14 combines with J gene TRBJ2-5; perhaps TRBD2 as D (5 bases). Trimming removed 4 bases at V and 2 bases at J, with 5 bases between. CDR1 SGHDN and CDR2 FVKESK come from the germline V gene. The CDR3 length is 12 residues. This chain's CDR3 is CASSRTQETQYF. The CDR3 bases are TGTGCCAGCAGCCGGACTCAAGAGACCCAGTACTTC. Combining the CDR3 with reference TRBV14 and TRBJ2-5 gives the whole variable domain EAGVTQFPSHSVIEKGQTVTLRCDPISGHDNLYWYRRVMGKEIKFLLHFVKESKQDESGMPNNRFLAERTGGTYSTLKVQPAELEDSGVYFCASSRTQETQYFGPGTRLLVL.